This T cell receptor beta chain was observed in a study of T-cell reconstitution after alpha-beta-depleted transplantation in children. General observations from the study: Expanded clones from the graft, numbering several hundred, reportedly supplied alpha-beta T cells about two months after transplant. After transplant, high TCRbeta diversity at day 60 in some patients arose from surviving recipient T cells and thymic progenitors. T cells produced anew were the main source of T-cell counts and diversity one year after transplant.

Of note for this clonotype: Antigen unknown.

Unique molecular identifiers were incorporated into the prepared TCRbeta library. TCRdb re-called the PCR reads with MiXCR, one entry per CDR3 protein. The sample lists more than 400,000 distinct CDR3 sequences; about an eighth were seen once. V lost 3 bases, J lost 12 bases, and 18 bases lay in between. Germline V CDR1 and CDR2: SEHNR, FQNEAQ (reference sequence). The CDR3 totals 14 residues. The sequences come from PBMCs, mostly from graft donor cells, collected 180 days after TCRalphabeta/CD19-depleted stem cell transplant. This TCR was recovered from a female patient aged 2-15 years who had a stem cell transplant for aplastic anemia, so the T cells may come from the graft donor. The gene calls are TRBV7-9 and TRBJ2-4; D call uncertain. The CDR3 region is CASSFTHTVPSQYF. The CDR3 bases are TGTGCCAGCAGCTTCACCCACACAGTGCCCAGTCAGTACTTC.